Shown below are 3 T cell receptor beta chains from a single sample sequenced in a study of cytotoxic CD8 clonotypes in ibrutinib-treated CLL. The data were produced by immunoSEQ multiplex PCR, yet TCRdb's version contains in-frame clones alone and is incomplete. The sample includes about 310,000 clones, about 80% of them seen just once. Sequences were derived from PBMCs, sampled before ibrutinib treatment. All receptors come from a human donor with chronic lymphocytic leukemia.

The chain joins TRBV2 to TRBJ1-5; 9 nucleotides line up with TRBD1. This CDR3 is built from 14 residues. The V gene's germline CDR1 is SNHLY and CDR2 FYNNEI. V dropped 5 bases and J dropped 4; count of bases not matched to a gene: 3. The CDR3 reads CASSPDRGNQPQHF. CDR3 sequence (DNA): TGTGCCAGCAGTCCGGACAGGGGAAATCAGCCCCAGCATTTT.

The rearrangement uses TRBV30 and TRBJ1-1; the D is unclear. The CDR3 covers 13 residues. Trimming removed 4 bases from V and 1 base from J, with 10 bases in between. Germline assignment: CDR1 GTSNPN and CDR2 SVGIG (reference sequence). CDR3 loop: CAWTNSGNTEAFF. The CDR3 bases are TGTGCCTGGACTAACAGCGGGAACACTGAAGCTTTCTTT.

This clone was recorded a few times. V usage is TRBV7-2 and J usage is TRBJ1-2; D is possibly TRBD1 (6 bases). CDR3 size: 16 residues. Trimming cost V 1 base and J 5 bases, with 17 bases left between them. Germline CDR1 is SGHTA and CDR2 is FQGNSA. The CDR3 reads CASSLVWTDSRYGYTF. The CDR3, as DNA: TGTGCCAGCAGCTTAGTGTGGACAGACTCTCGGTATGGCTACACCTTC.